Listed below are T cell receptor beta chains from one sample, sequenced in a study of T cells in Graves' hyperthyroidism and ophthalmopathy. TCRdb independently ran MiXCR on the multiplex PCR reads; one entry per CDR3 protein. The data contain around 350,000 distinct CDR3 sequences, 15% to 20% of them singletons. The material sequenced was blood. These receptors were collected from a young woman with Graves' hyperthyroidism. CDR3s leave out the opening cysteine and the closing phenylalanine or tryptophan. A D gene is named only where the DNA matches it firmly. Part of the rows lack a size; the others show once, few, many or a class for expanded clones.

d_call j_call v_call clone_size cdr3_aa
- TRBJ1-5 TRBV11-2 many ASSPGTYSNQPQH
- TRBJ1-1 TRBV6-2/TRBV6-3 few ASSYRVYTEAF
- TRBJ2-7 TRBV6-1 - ASSDRTFTYEQY
TRBD2 TRBJ2-5 TRBV4-1 - ASSQDRVRRGGGETQY
- TRBJ2-2 TRBV18 few ASSPSGGRSTGELF
- TRBJ2-2 TRBV13 - ASSIGVYTGELF
- TRBJ1-2 TRBV18 few ASSPPGRDYGYT
- TRBJ1-1 TRBV24-1 many ATSDFYLVGIIPGDTEAF
TRBD2 TRBJ2-7 TRBV12-3/TRBV12-4 many ASSFSTSGHFSYEQY
TRBD1 TRBJ1-5 TRBV6-2/TRBV6-3 - ASRMTGTGDISNQPQH
- TRBJ1-6 TRBV20-1 few SARDQGVYSPLH
- TRBJ2-2 TRBV11-2 few ASSLAGVNGELF
- TRBJ1-5 TRBV5-8 few ASSLPIYSNQPQH
TRBD1 TRBJ2-5 TRBV20-1 many SASLGTAQETQY
- TRBJ1-2 TRBV29-1 many SVEDRPGGYT
TRBD1 TRBJ2-5 TRBV6-4 many ASRALRDRERETQY
- TRBJ2-5 TRBV12-3/TRBV12-4 - ASSLFPGELAGETQY
- TRBJ2-7 TRBV28 many ASSHHSRFYEQY
TRBD1 TRBJ1-1 TRBV28 many ASSYRGRGGTEAF
- TRBJ1-1 TRBV18 many ASSPPHTMNTEAF
- TRBJ2-2 TRBV2 many ASSDIWTTGELF
- TRBJ1-2 TRBV5-1 many ASRLQENYGYT
TRBD1 TRBJ1-2 TRBV28 many ASRNRTGTYT
- TRBJ2-2 TRBV10-1 - ASSDTGRTGELF
- TRBJ1-2 TRBV20-1 many SASGQMNIYGYT
- TRBJ2-5 TRBV4-1 few ASSQASVQETQY
- TRBJ1-2 TRBV12-3/TRBV12-4 many ASSSGRASRYT
- TRBJ1-1 TRBV2 - ASSEFPTGGMNTEAF
TRBD1 TRBJ2-4 TRBV12-5 - ASGASGTGNIQY
- TRBJ1-1 TRBV20-1 many SPKGSPGTEAF
- TRBJ2-7 TRBV19 - ASSRRDGGSYEQY
- TRBJ1-5 TRBV6-5 many ASSYVGLSFRRPQH
- TRBJ2-3 TRBV24-1 - ATSDPGTSRGTDTQY
TRBD1 TRBJ1-4 TRBV6-1 few ASSLTGGGEKLF
- TRBJ1-5 TRBV9 many ASSVSGNSNQPQH
TRBD1 TRBJ2-7 TRBV20-1 many SALPGQGYEQY
- TRBJ2-5 TRBV28 - ASRPLSRGPETQY
- TRBJ1-1 TRBV20-1 many SAHSSGGTNTEAF
- TRBJ2-7 TRBV6-4 many ASKSYRLGPTTGEQY
- TRBJ1-5 TRBV27 many ASSSQGPGQPQH
- TRBJ1-6 TRBV7-8 once ASSLGSEYNSPLH
- TRBJ2-3 TRBV15 many ATSRVRGGGTDTQY
- TRBJ2-7 TRBV6-5 many ASSYSTGTFYEQY
- TRBJ1-1 TRBV11-2 many ASSPGGGYMNTEAF
- TRBJ2-7 TRBV12-3/TRBV12-4 - ASTDPGNEQY
TRBD2 TRBJ2-5 TRBV6-1 many ASSVSGKETQY
- TRBJ2-7 TRBV29-1 many SVAPEGTPYEQY
TRBD2 TRBJ2-5 TRBV6-1 many ASSRPRGLAGEETQY
TRBD1 TRBJ1-2 TRBV15 many ATSRERDRSNYGYT
- TRBJ1-3 TRBV9 few ASSTGFGNTIY
- TRBJ2-7 TRBV7-2 many ASTNGGPYSYEQY
- TRBJ2-5 TRBV20-1 many SVADGTQY
TRBD1 TRBJ1-2 TRBV2 - ASRRQGFFGYT
TRBD2 TRBJ2-7 TRBV28 many ASSSSGGGDYEQY
TRBD1 TRBJ1-5 TRBV2 many ASKRTGGQPQH
- TRBJ1-1 TRBV19 many ASSLGRDVGTEAF
TRBD1 TRBJ2-2 TRBV6-4 many ASSVTGTENTGELF
- TRBJ2-2 TRBV19 many ASTTGTGELF
- TRBJ1-1 TRBV20-1 - SARDLYTEAF
TRBD1 TRBJ1-1 TRBV7-9 many ASSSHRGKEGEAF